Listed here are 6 T cell receptor beta chains from one sample, sequenced in a study of control samples from healthy donors and cancer patients. This table comes from immunoSEQ multiplex PCR, and its TCRdb copy is limited to in-frame clones, with some not included. The sample lists roughly 150,000 clones, 80% to 90% occurring once. The material sequenced was blood. These receptors were collected from a young man in good health.

The CDR3 region is CASSHLIGVTGRGYEQYF. CDR3 sequence (DNA): TGTGCCAGCAGCCACCTTATAGGGGTAACAGGGAGGGGATACGAGCAGTACTTC. This sequence joins TRBV4-2 and TRBJ2-7; the D gene is possibly TRBD2 (7 bases). Trimming removed 3 bases from V and 4 bases from J, with 25 bases in between. The CDR3 loop spans 18 amino acids. Germline values: CDR1 LGHNA, CDR2 YNFKEQ.

This rearrangement joins TRBV4-3 to TRBJ1-4; a possible D gene is TRBD1 (5 bases). Germline-derived CDR1 and CDR2 are LGHNA and YSLEER. CDR3 length: 15 amino acids. With 0 bases removed from V and 8 bases from J, the gap between germline ends came to 13 bases. The CDR3 protein is CASSQDSGGEEKLFF. CDR3 DNA: TGCGCCAGCAGCCAAGATTCTGGGGGAGAGGAAAAACTGTTTTTT.

This chain joins TRBV7-2 and TRBJ1-1, with 8 bases identical to TRBD1. Germline CDR1 is SGHTA and CDR2 is FQGNSA. The J segment lost 0 bases and the V segment lost 4 bases, leaving 1 base of the junction unmatched. The CDR3 loop spans 14 amino acids. In nucleotides, the CDR3 is TGTGCCAGCAGCTCCAGGGGGCTGAACACTGAAGCTTTCTTT. Translated: CASSSRGLNTEAFF.

The chain recombines TRBV29-1 with TRBJ2-7, with D unresolved. Trimming pared 2 bases from V and 3 bases from J, leaving 8 bases between. This CDR3 comprises 12 residues. The germline V gene has CDR1 SQVTM and CDR2 ANQGSEA. CDR3 coding DNA: TGCAGCGTTGAACCCGAGAACTACGAGCAGTACTTC. Amino acid sequence: CSVEPENYEQYF.

This sequence joins TRBV7-9 and TRBJ2-1; D gene unclear. Germline V gives CDR1 SEHNR, CDR2 FQNEAQ (reference sequence). This CDR3 is built from 13 residues. The V end lost 1 base, the J end lost 2 bases, and 3 bases lay between the germline ends. CDR3 sequence (DNA): TGTGCCAGCAGCTTAGGAACCTACAATGAGCAGTTCTTC. It translates to CASSLGTYNEQFF.

Here the CDR3 DNA reads TGTGCCAGTAGTATTGCCGGGAGACAGGGGAGATCACCCCTCCACTTT. It yields the protein CASSIAGRQGRSPLHF. The chain couples TRBV19 to TRBJ1-6; 8 nucleotides line up with TRBD1. V was pared by 3 bases and J by 10 bases, with 11 bases of the junction left unmatched. The CDR3 is 16 residues long. The germline gives CDR1 LNHDA, CDR2 SQIVND (reference sequence).